Below, 12 T cell receptor beta chains from the same sample are listed, as sequenced in a study of neoadjuvant anti-PD-1 for oral cavity cancer. The sample's time point: after neoadjuvant nivolumab, at surgical resection. The table came from immunoSEQ multiplex PCR; TCRdb's copy has only in-frame clones and leaves some out. The table includes nearly 15,000 clones, roughly 41% detected once. This specimen consisted of tumor tissue, obtained after nivolumab (anti-PD-1) treatment. The receptors were gathered from a person aged 35-79 years with oral cavity squamous cell carcinoma.

The chain has TRBV4-1 and TRBJ2-1; 9 bases are a match to TRBD1. Germline V gives CDR1 MGHRA, CDR2 YSYEKL. The CDR3 consists of 16 residues. V lost 2 bases, J lost 3 bases, and 5 bases stayed unmatched. For the CDR3, the DNA is TGCGCCAGCAGCCAATCCGGGACAGGGAACTACAATGAGCAGTTCTTC. It translates to CASSQSGTGNYNEQFF.

By sample fraction, this clone is medium-sized. The chain has TRBV4-3 and TRBJ2-3; D might be TRBD1 (8 bases). V was shortened by 1 base and J by 6 bases, with 17 bases between the two germline ends. The CDR3 is made up of 16 amino acids. The V gene's germline CDR1 is LGHNA and CDR2 YSLEER. CDR3 sequence reads: CASSQGSRGRGDTQYF. The CDR3 bases are TGCGCCAGCAGCCAAGGTTCCAGGGGGCGGGGGGATACGCAGTATTTT.

By frequency in the sample, this clone is medium-sized (0.01 to 0.1%). V is TRBV28 and J is TRBJ2-3; D remains ambiguous. The ends were cut back, 3 bases at V and 8 bases at J, with 18 bases in the middle. The CDR3 runs to 15 residues. Germline V gene lookup returns CDR1 MDHEN and CDR2 SYDVKM. The CDR3 DNA is TGTGCCAGCAGTTTCCTGTCCGGGTCCCGCGCTACGCAGTATTTT. Its protein is CASSFLSGSRATQYF.

With respect to this clone: Germline and junction disagree at one end, which may indicate a read error. This chain links TRBV15 with TRBJ1-2; 10 bases fit TRBD1. From germline, CDR1 is LNHNV and CDR2 YYDKDF (reference sequence). The CDR3 is 16 amino acids. The CDR3 region has the DNA TGCCACCAGCAGAGAAAGGGACAGGGGATCACCTATGGCTACACCTTC. Amino acids: CHQQRKGQGITYGYTF. The full variable domain, in which reference TRBV15 and TRBJ1-2 provide the parts outside the CDR3, is DAMVIQNPRYQVTQFGKPVTLSCSQTLNHNVMYWYQQKSSQAPKLLFHYYDKDFNNEADTPDNFQSRRPNTSFCFLDIRSPGLGDTAMYLCHQQRKGQGITYGYTFGSGTRLTVV.

This clone was counted a few times. The chain recombines TRBV10-3 with TRBJ2-5; TRBD2 matches 10 bases. V gave up 8 bases and J gave up 3 bases; unmatched junction bases: 9. The length of the CDR3 is 15 residues. The germline V gene has CDR1 ENHRY and CDR2 SYGVKD. CDR3 in DNA: TGTGCCATCGGCTCCAATAGCGGGGGGAAAGAGACCCAGTACTTC. Protein: CAIGSNSGGKETQYF.

The V and J genes are TRBV5-6 and TRBJ1-3; TRBD1 is a possible D gene (5 bases). Trimming took off 4 bases at V and 3 bases at J, with 11 bases between the two ends. CDR3 length: 14 amino acids. Germline CDR1 reads SGHDT; CDR2 reads YYEEEE. CDR3 bases: TGTGCCAGCAGCGCCACGGGGGGTGGAAACACCATATATTTT. It specifies CASSATGGGNTIYF.

The chain links TRBV5-5 to TRBJ2-5; D gene ambiguous. The CDR3 extends over 14 amino acids. CDR1 and CDR2 (germline): SGHKS, YYEKEE (reference sequence). The V end was cut by 2 bases, the J end by 1 base, with 9 bases between. Written as DNA, the CDR3 is TGTGCCAGCAGCTTCACCAGGTCCCAAGAGACCCAGTACTTC. As protein: CASSFTRSQETQYF.

This clone turned up a few times. This chain uses TRBV5-1 with TRBJ1-6; TRBD1 aligns across 7 bases. CDR1 is SGHRS, CDR2 YFSETQ, per germline. The CDR3 covers 16 residues. Trimming cost V 0 bases and J 10 bases; bases outside gene matches: 10. The CDR3 nucleotides are TGCGCCAGCAGCTTGGTGGAGGGGGCCTCAGGGTCACCCCTCCACTTT. Its translation is CASSLVEGASGSPLHF.

The J gene is TRBJ2-7, the V gene TRBV4-3; possible D gene TRBD2, 5 bases. Trimming stripped 0 bases from V and 2 bases from J, with 23 bases between. Germline V gene data show CDR1 as LGHNA and CDR2 as YSLEER. This CDR3 contains 19 residues. The CDR3 is CASSQEVSEGIGNAYEQYF. CDR3 coding DNA: TGCGCCAGCAGCCAAGAAGTTTCCGAGGGCATTGGTAATGCCTACGAGCAGTACTTC.

The chain uses TRBV7-9 and TRBJ2-5, with D maybe TRBD1 (6 bases). Germline-derived CDR1 and CDR2 are SEHNR and FQNEAQ (reference sequence). The CDR3 contains 15 residues. V gave up 5 bases and J gave up 5 bases, with 18 bases separating them. The CDR3 is CASSLRTDRRETQYF. Here the CDR3 DNA reads TGTGCCAGCAGCCTCAGGACAGACCGGAGGGAGACCCAGTACTTC. Based on the CDR3 plus reference TRBV7-9 and TRBJ2-5, the full variable domain is DTGVSQNPRHKITKRGQNVTFRCDPISEHNRLYWYRQTLGQGPEFLTYFQNEAQLEKSRLLSDRFSAERPKGSFSTLEIQRTEQGDSAMYLCASSLRTDRRETQYFGPGTRLLVL.

The rearrangement links TRBV6-1 to TRBJ1-6; D may be TRBD1 (5 bases). Deletions cut 2 bases from V and 1 base from J, with 9 bases between. The germline CDR1 and CDR2 sequences are MNHNS and SASEGT. This CDR3 region has 16 residues. This CDR3 reads CASSEWGSSYNSPLHF. The CDR3, as DNA: TGTGCCAGCAGTGAATGGGGCAGTTCCTATAATTCACCCCTCCACTTT.

Only a few counts were recorded for this clone. V is TRBV7-9 and J is TRBJ1-6; possible D gene TRBD1, 6 bases. This CDR3 is built from 15 residues. Germline assignment: CDR1 SEHNR and CDR2 FQNEAQ (reference sequence). With 2 bases removed from V and 7 bases from J, the gap between germline ends came to 12 bases. CDR3 nucleotide sequence: TGTGCCAGCAGCTTACCCGGGGGCCGGAATTCACCCCTCCACTTT. This encodes CASSLPGGRNSPLHF.